The rows below give T cell receptor beta chains drawn from one sample of a study of T cells expressing NK-cell markers. TCRdb re-called the 5' RACE reads and gives one entry per CDR3 protein, without DNA. The sample totals about 160,000 distinct CDR3 sequences. Sample: blood T cells: a sorted CD56 or NKG2C T cell subset, CD4+ or CD8+ T cells, or bulk PBMC T cells (not recorded which). The receptors come from a woman between 18 and 75 years old in good health. Both conserved end residues are part of each CDR3.

j_call v_call cdr3_aa
TRBJ2-1 TRBV29-1 CSSHTSGRINEQFF
TRBJ1-4 TRBV2 CASRKGVFEKLFF
TRBJ1-4 TRBV10-3 CAISNSGGADEKLFF
TRBJ2-5 TRBV7-2 CASSLGLAVAETQYF
TRBJ1-4 TRBV24-1 CATSAGRGTYNEKLFF
TRBJ1-4 TRBV20-1 CSATRGEEKLFF
TRBJ2-3 TRBV7-8 CASSRRDTDTQYF
TRBJ2-1 TRBV3-1 CASGQYDEQFF
TRBJ2-2 TRBV9 CASSVGLALTGELFF
TRBJ2-1 TRBV7-3 CASSVAGLNNEQFF
TRBJ2-7 TRBV3-1 CASSQDLVHSSSYEQYF
TRBJ2-3 TRBV7-9 CASSLVRTSTDTQYF
TRBJ2-2 TRBV30 CAWRWTANTGELFF
TRBJ1-2 TRBV7-9 CASLGPGDYGYTF
TRBJ2-6 TRBV7-3 CASRSGSGANVLTF
TRBJ1-1 TRBV7-9 CASTVTGMNTEAFF
TRBJ1-1 TRBV20-1 CSAGRQIMNTEAFF
TRBJ2-1 TRBV5-1 CASRLTGNNEQFF
TRBJ1-1 TRBV5-1 CASSLESSDTEAFF
TRBJ2-5 TRBV6-1 CASSLNPVTNQETQYF
TRBJ2-7 TRBV6-1 CASSQQGSYEQYF
TRBJ2-6 TRBV9 CASSTMTGAYLSGANVLTF
TRBJ1-2 TRBV5-6 CASSRGQETRGYTF
TRBJ2-4 TRBV5-5 CASSQDGPKNIQYF
TRBJ2-3 TRBV5-6 CASKGAGTDTQYF
TRBJ2-7 TRBV9 CASSPRTSGAYEQYF
TRBJ2-5 TRBV3-1 CASSQRTGTQYF
TRBJ1-4 TRBV27 CASSYYRTGEVGKLFF
TRBJ2-3 TRBV3-1 CASMRAATDTQYF
TRBJ2-1 TRBV5-5 CAGSRLAVNNEQFF
TRBJ1-1 TRBV27 CASSPNGRNTEAFF
TRBJ2-7 TRBV6-1 CASSERFNSYEQYF
TRBJ2-1 TRBV12-5 CASGPGLAGGWDEQFF
TRBJ2-2 TRBV7-8 CASSTWSLPNTGELFF
TRBJ1-5 TRBV12-3/TRBV12-4 CASRPGLNNQPQHF
TRBJ2-7 TRBV20-1 CSARGQGNYEQYF
TRBJ2-3 TRBV7-9 CASTPLRGGDTQYF
TRBJ1-4 TRBV15 CATSRGRGEKLFF
TRBJ2-1 TRBV24-1 CATSRGQGVNEQFF
TRBJ1-3 TRBV12-3/TRBV12-4 CASSFVGSGNTIYF
TRBJ2-1 TRBV12-3/TRBV12-4 CASRVAGSYNEQFF
TRBJ2-1 TRBV20-1 CSARPTSGLWNEQFF
TRBJ1-4 TRBV20-1 CSARSGTNEKLFF
TRBJ2-7 TRBV7-2 CASSLGRTNGGYEQYF
TRBJ2-1 TRBV18 CASSPSSRLAGAFEQFF
TRBJ2-7 TRBV2 CASSGQGGSYEQYF
TRBJ2-1 TRBV4-2 CASSQRDGSYNEQFF
TRBJ2-7 TRBV7-2 CASSLSTGAPYEQYF
TRBJ2-2 TRBV5-1 CASSLPGQGFSGELFF
TRBJ1-6 TRBV20-1 CSAPREGAYNSPLHF
TRBJ2-1 TRBV4-1 CASSQARSSGRYDEQFF
TRBJ1-5 TRBV29-1 CSARDTGLNQPQHF